This TCR beta chain was sequenced during a study of cytomegalovirus exposure and HLA in healthy donors (dated by TCRdb to 2016 to 2017). Study-level background: In an earlier analysis of around 540 of the donors, about 260 Gb of sequence data and 90 million to 120 million unique TCR beta sequences from approximately 180 million T cells were reported. Roughly 300 gigabases of sequencing data and tens of millions of unique TCR sequences made up an early release that covered approximately 620 HLA-typed donors. The genetic ancestry cluster associated with self-reported Caucasian donors included over 80% of the 398 genotyped donors. The study aimed to test whether cataloging public T cell receptors could reveal signatures of past pathogen exposure. The T cell repertoires of several hundred subjects were profiled by immunosequencing and related to cytomegalovirus serostatus. In addition to the first cohort of roughly 670 subjects, a separate validation cohort of around 110 different subjects was used. To predict cytomegalovirus infection status, the study combined high-throughput TCR immunosequencing, statistical association of individual TCRs with disease status, and machine learning. To study patterns of TCR occurrence, a later analysis re-analyzed previously published TCR beta repertoires from around 660 donors and added high-resolution HLA genotyping. The later analysis used no new phenotypic data to find candidate immune exposures, relying instead on TCR beta sequences and their occurrence across donors. An earlier analysis of fewer than 700 of the donors applied high-throughput TCR beta sequencing to assess whether each TCR beta V gene segment acted as functional or pseudogenic. Donor age, sex, ethnicity and CMV serostatus were compiled together with the repertoire data. A later genetic analysis used genome-wide SNP genotypes for about 65% of the roughly 700 donors, treating that subset as a discovery cohort. Every discovery cohort repertoire had been produced on one sequencing platform. HLA typing included class I and class II loci at four-digit resolution. The number of donors typed differed by locus, with about 629-640 for A, B, C, DRB1 and DQB1, around 520 for DQA1, 600 to 610 for DPA1, and 450 to 480 for DPB1. Because of strong linkage in the cohort, five DR-DQ haplotypes were treated as single units for association and clustering. Among some 400 genotyped donors of the cohort, an average of about 240,000 unique TCR beta nucleotide sequences were sequenced per donor, 15% to 20% of them non-productive.

To prepare the library, the immunoSEQ multiplex PCR assay was applied. For the multiplex PCR, a mixture combining 60 forward primers for TCR Vbeta segments and 13 reverse primers for TCR Jbeta segments was used. A multiplex PCR assay on genomic DNA amplified the CDR3 region of rearranged TCR beta genes. On the Illumina HiSeq System, the amplified TCR beta libraries were sequenced as 87-base-pair reads. In the original analysis: In a later analysis, approximately 74 million unique TCR beta chains were counted across the roughly 670 repertoires, and about 10 million of these chains were shared by at least two donors. To remove PCR and sequencing errors, raw reads were error-corrected and collapsed into unique sequences using a nearest-neighbor algorithm that merged closely related sequences. To assign V, D and J gene segments, CDR3 sequences were aligned to IMGT reference sequences. For a sequence to be retained, at least a six-nucleotide match to both a V gene segment and a J gene segment was required. Rearrangements were classified as productive when the CDR3 lacked stop codons and remained in frame with V and J, and all other rearrangements were classified as non-productive. CDR3 was defined according to IMGT convention as the region running from the second conserved V-encoded cysteine to the conserved J-encoded phenylalanine. In an earlier analysis of around 600 of the donors, sequences lacking an unambiguous match to a single V gene segment were excluded. An earlier analysis of some 500 of the donors classified V segments as functional when productive rearrangements were above 56.7% and as segregating when the standard deviation between donors was above 5%. A statistical classification framework was built for diagnosing cytomegalovirus status from the catalog of TCR beta chain sequences. A later analysis assigned V and J genes by comparing TCR nucleotide sequences with IMGT/GENE-DB human TR gene sequences. A later analysis assigned CDR3 sequences and most-parsimonious VDJ recombination scenarios with the TCRdist pipeline. In a later analysis, each TCR beta chain was defined by its CDR3 amino acid sequence together with its V-gene family, and reads lacking a unique V-gene family were excluded. A later analysis removed several hundred highly shared, low-generation-probability nucleotide sequences to deal with suspected cross-contamination and a sequencing artifact. In a later analysis, a clonal expansion index was calculated for each public chain from normalized within-repertoire ranks of inferred template counts. In a later analysis, generation probabilities were computed using a VDJ recombination model fitted to out-of-frame rearrangements, and the results were checked against IGoR. Hypergeometric tests were used in a later analysis to score TCR-TCR, TCR-HLA and TCR-CMV co-occurrence, with a repertoire-size bias correction applied to the TCR pairs. To estimate false discovery rates, a later analysis permuted the HLA or CMV assignments 20 times. A later analysis grouped co-occurring TCRs with DBSCAN, adding TCRdist sequence similarity when clustering within HLA-allele-positive subsets. Co-occurrence clustering excluded repertoires with fewer than 30,000 or more than 120,000 public chains, plus five with anomalous nucleotide sharing. TCRdb took over this immuneACCESS table, retaining in-frame rearrangements with V and J assigned. Such tables are incomplete; in checked studies, under half of the missing clones stem from an unresolved V gene, and the remainder is unexplained. From that table come the V and J calls and clone size; the DNA was used to work out D and trimming. The sample includes around 130,000 clones, with roughly four fifths observed a single time. The ten largest clones take up roughly 1.5% of the sample.

Beyond this particular receptor, the publication reports: The study gave a list of around 170 TCR beta chains associated with cytomegalovirus. HLA typing was unavailable for some donors at each locus, so association tests used only the typed subset. Correlated functional status among segregating V segments might reflect linkage disequilibrium, but an unknown experimental factor could not be ruled out. In vitro tests confirmed that a few of the cytomegalovirus-associated TCR beta chains recognize cytomegalovirus antigens. When HLA alleles, especially DR and DQ, strongly co-occurred, TCR associations were difficult to assign to individual alleles. Most CMV-associated TCR beta chains appeared to be HLA-restricted in a later analysis, and the HLA associations seemed to be driven largely by CMV exposure. A later analysis found that TCR association rates varied across HLA loci, with DRB1 alleles showing the most associated TCRs and HLA-C alleles the fewest. CMV serostatus was the only immune exposure information available for the cohort. In a later analysis, HLA-associated TCR beta chains were found to be more clonally expanded and to have lower generation probabilities than equally common non-associated chains. According to a later analysis, parvovirus B19, influenza, CMV and Epstein-Barr virus appeared linked to several top co-occurrence clusters. In this cohort, only TCR beta chains were sequenced, and detectable features were limited by the absence of alpha or paired-chain data. In an earlier analysis of around 600 of the donors, most TCR beta V segments appeared in productive rearrangements about 90% or about 30% of the time, broadly matching IMGT annotations. Most TCR sequences were observed very rarely across donors, whereas some public TCRs were present in many individuals. In a later genetic analysis, fewer N-insertions in productive TCRs were reported among donors in an Asian-associated ancestry cluster than the approximately 630-donor mean. The classifier was reported to diagnose cytomegalovirus status with high specificity and sensitivity in both the original cohort and the validation cohort. The authors suggested that the approach could potentially be extended to other disease states and immunological phenotypes. Because counts were too low, about 15 rarely observed V segments, including chromosome 9 orphons, were left out of the earlier analysis of approximately 580 of the donors. A group of highly shared sequence variants was considered likely to be a technical artifact of the sequencing pipeline. Specific HLA alleles were associated with over 15,000 TCR beta sequences at a false discovery rate of 0.05 in a later analysis. Some IMGT-functional V segments, including TRBV6-2 and TRBV6-3, could not be told apart with the 87-base-pair reads, so those segments were excluded. An association between a missense DCLRE1C variant and V-gene and J-gene trimming of TCR beta chains was found in a later genetic analysis and replicated in an independent cohort. Sequencing depth was assumed to be roughly uniform across donors in the presence/absence analyses, though that assumption may not hold. A further reported finding was that TCR beta sequences accurately predicted the HLA-A and HLA-B alleles for most subjects in the first cohort.

V and J are truncated by 0 bases and 2 bases respectively, leaving an intervening sequence of 11 bases. CDR1 and CDR2 (SGDLS, YYNGEE) derive from the germline V gene. The CDR3 numbers 15 residues from cysteine through phenylalanine. Only the CDR3 DNA is retained, 45 bases long and in frame from the first base. Comment on this clone: What antigen it recognizes has not been identified. One base away there is no much larger clone; base qualities are not given.

The cohort consisted of 666 healthy bone marrow donors. Cohort members were all nominally healthy when sampled, although unrecorded immune exposures were likely present. The donor tested CMV seronegative and was one of the 352 seronegative cohort members. A peripheral blood sample was provided by each donor, and peripheral blood mononuclear cells were used for TCR beta sequencing. Genomic DNA extraction from the blood cell samples was performed with the Qiagen DNeasy Blood Extraction Kit. The sequenced sample consisted of PBMCs. The V and J genes are TRBV9 and TRBJ1-2; TRBD1 is a weak D gene call, 5 bases matching. The clonotype was recovered from a woman younger than 35 in good health and CMV-seronegative. The DNA sequence is as follows: TGTGCCAGCAGCGTAGGGGGCAGCTTAAACTATGGCTACACCTTC. This gives the protein CASSVGGSLNYGYTF.